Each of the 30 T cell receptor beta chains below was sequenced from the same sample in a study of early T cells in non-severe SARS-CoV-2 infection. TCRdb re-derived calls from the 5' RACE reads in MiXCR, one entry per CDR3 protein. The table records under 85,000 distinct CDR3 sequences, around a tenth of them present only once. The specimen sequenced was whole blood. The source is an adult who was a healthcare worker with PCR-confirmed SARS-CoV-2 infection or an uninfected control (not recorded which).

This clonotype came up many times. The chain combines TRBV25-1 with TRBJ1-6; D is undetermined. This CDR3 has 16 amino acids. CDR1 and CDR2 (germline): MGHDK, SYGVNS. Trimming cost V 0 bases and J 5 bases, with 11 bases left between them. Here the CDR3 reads CASSEYAGLDNSPLHF. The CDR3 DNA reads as TGTGCCAGCAGTGAATACGCCGGGCTTGATAATTCACCCCTCCACTTT.

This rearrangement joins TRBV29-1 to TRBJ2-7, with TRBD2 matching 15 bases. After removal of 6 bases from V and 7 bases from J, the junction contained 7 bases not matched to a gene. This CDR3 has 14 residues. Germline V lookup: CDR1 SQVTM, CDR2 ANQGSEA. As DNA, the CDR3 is TGCAGCGTCGGACTAGCGGGAGGGCCAACTGAGCAGTACTTC. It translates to CSVGLAGGPTEQYF.

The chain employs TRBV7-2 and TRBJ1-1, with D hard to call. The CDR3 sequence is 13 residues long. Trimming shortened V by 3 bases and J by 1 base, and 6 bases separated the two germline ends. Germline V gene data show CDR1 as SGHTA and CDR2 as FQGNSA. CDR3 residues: CASSLMANTEAFF. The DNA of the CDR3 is TGTGCCAGCAGCTTGATGGCGAACACTGAAGCTTTCTTT.

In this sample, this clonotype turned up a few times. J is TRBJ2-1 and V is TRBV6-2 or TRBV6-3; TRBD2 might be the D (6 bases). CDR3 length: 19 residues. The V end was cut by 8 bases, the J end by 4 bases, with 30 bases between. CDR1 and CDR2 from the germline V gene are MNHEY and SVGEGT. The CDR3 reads CASRIRGTLSRARYNEQFF. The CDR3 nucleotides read TGTGCCAGCCGCATCCGGGGGACGCTTTCTCGGGCCCGGTACAATGAGCAGTTCTTC.

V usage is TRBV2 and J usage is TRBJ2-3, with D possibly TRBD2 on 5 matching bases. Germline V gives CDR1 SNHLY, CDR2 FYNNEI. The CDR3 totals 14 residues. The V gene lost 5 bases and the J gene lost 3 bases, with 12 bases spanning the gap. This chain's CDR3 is CASSPLGDTDTQYF. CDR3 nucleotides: TGTGCCAGCAGTCCCCTCGGGGATACAGATACGCAGTATTTT.

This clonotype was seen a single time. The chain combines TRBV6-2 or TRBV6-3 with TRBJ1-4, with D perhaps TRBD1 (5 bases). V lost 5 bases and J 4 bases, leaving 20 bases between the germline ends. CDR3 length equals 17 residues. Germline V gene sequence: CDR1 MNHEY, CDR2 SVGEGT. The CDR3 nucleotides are TGTGCCAGCAGTCATGCCTCCGGGACGGCGAATAATGAAAAACTGTTTTTT. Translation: CASSHASGTANNEKLFF.

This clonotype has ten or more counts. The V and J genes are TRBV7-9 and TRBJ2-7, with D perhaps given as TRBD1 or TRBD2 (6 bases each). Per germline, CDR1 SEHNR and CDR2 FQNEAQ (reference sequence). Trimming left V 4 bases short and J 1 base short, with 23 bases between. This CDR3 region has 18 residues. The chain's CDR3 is CASSSRRGAASPSYEQYF. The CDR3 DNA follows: TGTGCCAGCAGCTCTAGGAGGGGGGCGGCCTCCCCTTCCTACGAGCAGTACTTC.

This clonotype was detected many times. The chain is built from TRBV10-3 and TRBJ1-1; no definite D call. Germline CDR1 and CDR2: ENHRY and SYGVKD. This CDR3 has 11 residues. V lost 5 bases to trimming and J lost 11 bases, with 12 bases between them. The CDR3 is CAISSLGEAFF. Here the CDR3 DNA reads TGTGCCATCAGTTCCCTTGGTGAGGCTTTCTTT.

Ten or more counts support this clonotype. The chain's CDR3 is CSARPPGADGYTF. The CDR3 DNA follows: TGCAGTGCCCGACCCCCGGGGGCCGATGGCTACACCTTC. This chain links TRBV20-1 with TRBJ1-2, with TRBD1 as a possible D gene (6 bases). The CDR3 runs to 13 residues. CDR1 is DFQATT, CDR2 SNEGSKA, per germline (reference sequence). The V gene lost 6 bases and the J gene lost 6 bases, with 17 bases spanning the gap.

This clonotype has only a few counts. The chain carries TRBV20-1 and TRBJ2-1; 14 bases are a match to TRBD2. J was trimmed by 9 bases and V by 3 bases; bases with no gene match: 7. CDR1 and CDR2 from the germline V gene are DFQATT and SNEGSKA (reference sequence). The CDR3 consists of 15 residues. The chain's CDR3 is CSARGGLAGVLEQFF. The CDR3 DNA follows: TGCAGTGCTAGGGGGGGACTAGCGGGAGTTCTTGAGCAGTTCTTC.

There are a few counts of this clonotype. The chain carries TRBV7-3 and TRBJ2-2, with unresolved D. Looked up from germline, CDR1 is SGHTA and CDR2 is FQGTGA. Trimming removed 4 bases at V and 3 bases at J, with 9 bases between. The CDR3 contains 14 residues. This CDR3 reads CASSWNTDTGELFF. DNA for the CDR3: TGTGCCAGCAGCTGGAACACGGACACCGGGGAGCTGTTTTTT.

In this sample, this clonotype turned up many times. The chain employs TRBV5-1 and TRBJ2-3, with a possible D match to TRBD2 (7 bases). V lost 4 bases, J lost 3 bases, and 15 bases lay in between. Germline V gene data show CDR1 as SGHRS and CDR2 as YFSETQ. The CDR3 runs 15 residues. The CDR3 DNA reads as TGCGCCAGCAGCGAAAGGGCGGGGGCAACAGATACGCAGTATTTT. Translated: CASSERAGATDTQYF.

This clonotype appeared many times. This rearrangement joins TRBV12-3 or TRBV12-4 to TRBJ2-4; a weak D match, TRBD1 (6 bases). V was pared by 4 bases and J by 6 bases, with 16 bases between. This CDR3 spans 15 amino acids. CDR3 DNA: TGTGCCAGCAGTTCCCGGACAGAAAAGAGAAACATTCAGTACTTC. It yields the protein CASSSRTEKRNIQYF.

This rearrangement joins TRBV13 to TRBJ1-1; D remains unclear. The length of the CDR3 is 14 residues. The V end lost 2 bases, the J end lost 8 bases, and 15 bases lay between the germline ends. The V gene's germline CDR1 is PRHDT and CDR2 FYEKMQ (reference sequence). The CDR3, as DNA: TGTGCCAGCAGCTTAAAACGAGGAGGGAGGGAAGCTTTCTTT. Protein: CASSLKRGGREAFF.

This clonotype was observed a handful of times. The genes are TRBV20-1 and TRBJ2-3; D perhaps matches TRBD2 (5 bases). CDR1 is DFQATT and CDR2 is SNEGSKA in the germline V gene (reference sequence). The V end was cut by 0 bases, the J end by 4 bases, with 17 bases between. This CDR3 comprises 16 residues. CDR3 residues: CSARDGSSGLSDTQYF. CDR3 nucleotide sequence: TGCAGTGCTAGAGATGGGTCCAGCGGCCTATCAGATACGCAGTATTTT.

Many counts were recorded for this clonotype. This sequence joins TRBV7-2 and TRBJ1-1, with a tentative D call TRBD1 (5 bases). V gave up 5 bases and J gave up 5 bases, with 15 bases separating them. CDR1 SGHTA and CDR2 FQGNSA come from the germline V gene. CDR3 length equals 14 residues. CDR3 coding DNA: TGTGCCAGCAGCCCGGGACCCTCAAGGACTGAAGCTTTCTTT. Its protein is CASSPGPSRTEAFF.

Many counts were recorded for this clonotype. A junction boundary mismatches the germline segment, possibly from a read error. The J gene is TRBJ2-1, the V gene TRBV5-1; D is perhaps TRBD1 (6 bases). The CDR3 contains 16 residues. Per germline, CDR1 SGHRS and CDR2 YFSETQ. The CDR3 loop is CVSSLGAISRSDEQFF. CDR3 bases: TGCGTCAGCAGCCTGGGGGCTATTAGCCGTTCGGATGAGCAGTTCTTC.

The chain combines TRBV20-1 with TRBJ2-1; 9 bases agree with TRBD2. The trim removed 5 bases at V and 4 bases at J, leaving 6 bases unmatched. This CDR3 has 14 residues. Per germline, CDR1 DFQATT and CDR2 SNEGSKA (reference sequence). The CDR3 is CSAYGTSRYNEQFF. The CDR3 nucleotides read TGCAGTGCTTACGGGACTAGCAGATACAATGAGCAGTTCTTC.

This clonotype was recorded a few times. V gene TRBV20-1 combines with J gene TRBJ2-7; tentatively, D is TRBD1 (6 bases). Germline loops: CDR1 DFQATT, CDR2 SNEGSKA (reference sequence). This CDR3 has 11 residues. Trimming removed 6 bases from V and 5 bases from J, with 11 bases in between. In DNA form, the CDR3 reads TGCAGTGCGGGGCAGGGGAACGAGCAGTACTTC. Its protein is CSAGQGNEQYF.

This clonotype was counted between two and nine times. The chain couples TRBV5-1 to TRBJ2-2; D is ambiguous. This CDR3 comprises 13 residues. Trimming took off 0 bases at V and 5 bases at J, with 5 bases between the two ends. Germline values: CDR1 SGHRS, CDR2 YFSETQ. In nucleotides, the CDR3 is TGCGCCAGCAGCTTGGCATTAACCGGGGAGCTGTTTTTT. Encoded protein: CASSLALTGELFF. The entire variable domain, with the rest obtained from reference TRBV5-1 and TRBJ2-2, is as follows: KAGVTQTPRYLIKTRGQQVTLSCSPISGHRSVSWYQQTPGQGLQFLFEYFSETQRNKGNFPGRFSGRQFSNSRSEMNVSTLELGDSALYLCASSLALTGELFFGEGSRLTVL.

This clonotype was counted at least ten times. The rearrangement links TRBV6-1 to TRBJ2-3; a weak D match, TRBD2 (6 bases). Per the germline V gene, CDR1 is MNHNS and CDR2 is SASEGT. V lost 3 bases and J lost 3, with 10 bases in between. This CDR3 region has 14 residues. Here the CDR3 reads CASSDGGTTDTQYF. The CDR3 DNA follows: TGTGCCAGCAGTGATGGGGGGACGACAGATACGCAGTATTTT.

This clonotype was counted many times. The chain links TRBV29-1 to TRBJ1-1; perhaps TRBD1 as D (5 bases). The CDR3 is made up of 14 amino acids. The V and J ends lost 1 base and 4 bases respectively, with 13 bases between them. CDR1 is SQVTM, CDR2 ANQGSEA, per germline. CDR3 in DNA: TGCAGCGTTGAAGTAGCTGGGGGGGGCACTGAAGCTTTCTTT. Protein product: CSVEVAGGGTEAFF.

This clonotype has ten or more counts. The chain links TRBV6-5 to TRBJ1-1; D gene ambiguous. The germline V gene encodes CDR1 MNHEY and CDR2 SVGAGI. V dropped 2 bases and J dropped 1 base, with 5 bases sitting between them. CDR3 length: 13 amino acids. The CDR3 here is CASSYGQNTEAFF. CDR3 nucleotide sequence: TGTGCCAGCAGTTACGGGCAGAACACTGAAGCTTTCTTT.

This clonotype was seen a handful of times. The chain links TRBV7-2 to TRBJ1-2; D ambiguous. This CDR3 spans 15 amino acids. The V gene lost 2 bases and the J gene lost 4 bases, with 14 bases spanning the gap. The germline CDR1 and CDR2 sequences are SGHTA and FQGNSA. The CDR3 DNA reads TGTGCCAGCAGCTTATTGACGAACCCTTCCTATGGCTACACCTTC. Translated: CASSLLTNPSYGYTF.

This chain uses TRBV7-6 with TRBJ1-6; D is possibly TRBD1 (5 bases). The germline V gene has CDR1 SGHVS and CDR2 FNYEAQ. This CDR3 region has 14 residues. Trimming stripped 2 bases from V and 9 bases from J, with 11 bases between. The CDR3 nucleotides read TGTGCCAGCAGCTTACGAGACAGACGTTCACCCCTCCACTTT. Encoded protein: CASSLRDRRSPLHF.

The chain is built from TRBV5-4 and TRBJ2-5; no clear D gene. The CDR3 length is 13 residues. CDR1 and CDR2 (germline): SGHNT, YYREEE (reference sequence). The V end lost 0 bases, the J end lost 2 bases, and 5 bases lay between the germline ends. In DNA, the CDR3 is TGTGCCAGCAGCTTGGTAGGGCAAGAGACCCAGTACTTC. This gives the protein CASSLVGQETQYF.

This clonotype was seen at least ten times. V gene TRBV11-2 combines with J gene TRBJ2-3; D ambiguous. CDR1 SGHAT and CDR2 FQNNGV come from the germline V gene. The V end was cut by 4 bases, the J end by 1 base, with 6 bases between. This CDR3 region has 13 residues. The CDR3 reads CASSSERTDTQYF. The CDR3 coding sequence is TGTGCCAGCAGCTCAGAACGCACAGATACGCAGTATTTT. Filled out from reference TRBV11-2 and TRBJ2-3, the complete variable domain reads EAGVAQSPRYKIIEKRQSVAFWCNPISGHATLYWYQQILGQGPKLLIQFQNNGVVDDSQLPKDRFSAERLKGVDSTLKIQPAKLEDSAVYLCASSSERTDTQYFGPGTRLTVL.

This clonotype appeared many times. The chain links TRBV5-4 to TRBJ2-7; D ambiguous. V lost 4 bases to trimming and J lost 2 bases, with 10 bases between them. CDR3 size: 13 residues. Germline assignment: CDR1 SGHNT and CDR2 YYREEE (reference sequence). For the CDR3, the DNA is TGTGCCAGCAGCCCTTTAGTAACCTACGAGCAGTACTTC. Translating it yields CASSPLVTYEQYF.

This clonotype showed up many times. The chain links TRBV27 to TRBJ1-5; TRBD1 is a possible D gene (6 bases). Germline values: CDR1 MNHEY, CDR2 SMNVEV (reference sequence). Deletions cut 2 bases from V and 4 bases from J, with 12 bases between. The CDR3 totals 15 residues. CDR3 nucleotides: TGTGCCAGCAGTTTAGGCTTCCAGGGGAATCAGCCCCAGCATTTT. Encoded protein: CASSLGFQGNQPQHF.

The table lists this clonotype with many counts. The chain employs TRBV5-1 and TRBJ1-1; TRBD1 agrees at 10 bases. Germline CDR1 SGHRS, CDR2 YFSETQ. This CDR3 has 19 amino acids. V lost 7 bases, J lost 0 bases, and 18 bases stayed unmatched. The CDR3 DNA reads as TGCGCCAGCCGCGCCGCGACAGGGGGCCCGACGTGGATGAACACTGAAGCTTTCTTT. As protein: CASRAATGGPTWMNTEAFF.